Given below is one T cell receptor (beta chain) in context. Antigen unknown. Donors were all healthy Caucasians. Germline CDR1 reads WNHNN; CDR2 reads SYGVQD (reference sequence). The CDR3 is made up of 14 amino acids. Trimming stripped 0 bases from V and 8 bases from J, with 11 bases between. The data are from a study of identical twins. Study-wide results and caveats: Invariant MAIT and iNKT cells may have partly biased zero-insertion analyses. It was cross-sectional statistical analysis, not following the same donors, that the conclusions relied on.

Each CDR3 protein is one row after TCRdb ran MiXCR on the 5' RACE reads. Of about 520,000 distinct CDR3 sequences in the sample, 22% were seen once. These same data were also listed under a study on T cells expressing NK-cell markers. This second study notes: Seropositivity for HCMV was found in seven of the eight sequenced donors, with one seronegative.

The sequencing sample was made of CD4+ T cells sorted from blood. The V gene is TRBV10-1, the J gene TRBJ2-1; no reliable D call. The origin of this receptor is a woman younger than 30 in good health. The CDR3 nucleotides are TGCGCCAGCAGTGAGTCGGTTAGCTCCCATGAGCAGTTCTTC. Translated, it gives CASSESVSSHEQFF.